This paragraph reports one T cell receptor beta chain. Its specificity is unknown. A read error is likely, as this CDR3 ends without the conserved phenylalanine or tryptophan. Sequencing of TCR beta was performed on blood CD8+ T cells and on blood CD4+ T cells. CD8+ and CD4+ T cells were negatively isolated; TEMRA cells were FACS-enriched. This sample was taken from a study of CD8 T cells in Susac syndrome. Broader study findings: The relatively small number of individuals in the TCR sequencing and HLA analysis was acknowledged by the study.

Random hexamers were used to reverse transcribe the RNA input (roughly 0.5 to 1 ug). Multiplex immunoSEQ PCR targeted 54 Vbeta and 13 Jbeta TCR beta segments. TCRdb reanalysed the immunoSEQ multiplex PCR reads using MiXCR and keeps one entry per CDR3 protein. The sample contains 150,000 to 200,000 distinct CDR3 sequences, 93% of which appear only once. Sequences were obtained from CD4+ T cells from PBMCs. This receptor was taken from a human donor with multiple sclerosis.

The CDR3 nucleotides are TGTGCCAGCAGCAACCAGGGACACTATGGCTACACCTCC. Translated: CASSNQGHYGYTS. This chain links TRBV5-6 with TRBJ1-2; the D gene is possibly TRBD1 (5 bases). CDR3 size: 13 residues. The V end was cut by 4 bases, the J end by 3 bases, with 10 bases between. Germline values: CDR1 SGHDT, CDR2 YYEEEE.